Each of the 25 T cell receptor beta chains below was sequenced from the same sample in a study of blood T cell repertoires in COVID-19 (dated by TCRdb to the early 2020s). Library method: the immunoSEQ multiplex PCR assay. TCRdb took this table from immuneACCESS and kept in-frame rearrangements with V and J called. Such tables lack part of the clones; where checked against another copy, unresolved V genes explain under half of the gap, and the rest is unexplained. Recorded for this sample are about 240,000 clones; approximately 86% of them occurred a single time. The leading ten clones occupy 5.5% to 9% of the sample. Sequencing was carried out using peripheral blood. Receptors originate from a woman between 70 and 85 years old with active or convalescent COVID-19.

The chain couples TRBV7-8 to TRBJ1-5; D is unclear. Germline loops: CDR1 SGHVS, CDR2 FQNEAQ. The V end lost 5 bases, the J end lost 3 bases, and 11 bases lay between the germline ends. This CDR3 has 14 amino acids. The CDR3 here is CASSPEVYNQPQHF. The CDR3, as DNA: TGTGCCAGCAGCCCCGAAGTCTACAATCAGCCCCAGCATTTT.

This clone was detected only once. CDR3 DNA sequence: TGTGCCAGCTCGACCGGGACAGTTACTCCCCAGCATTTT. It specifies CASSTGTVTPQHF. The chain uses TRBV18 and TRBJ1-5, with 7 bases aligning to TRBD1. Germline values: CDR1 KGHSH, CDR2 LQKENI. The CDR3 has 13 residues. Unmatched junction bases numbered 9, after V lost 6 bases and J lost 10 bases.

V and J are TRBV4-2 and TRBJ1-5; TRBD1 matches at 7 bases. Trimming cost V 0 bases and J 3 bases; bases outside gene matches: 20. The CDR3 has 21 residues. Germline assignment: CDR1 LGHNA and CDR2 YNFKEQ. The CDR3 sequence is CASSQDGRQGDLKAPNQPQHF. The DNA for the CDR3 is TGTGCCAGCAGCCAAGATGGCCGACAGGGCGACTTAAAGGCCCCCAATCAGCCCCAGCATTTT.

The J gene is TRBJ1-2, the V gene TRBV5-1; TRBD1 matches 7 bases. The CDR3 contains 15 residues. V was clipped by 0 bases and J by 7 bases; unmatched bases: 9. CDR1 is SGHRS, CDR2 YFSETQ, per germline. Here the CDR3 reads CASSLAIEGGAGYTF. In DNA form, the CDR3 reads TGCGCCAGCAGCTTGGCCATTGAAGGGGGCGCTGGCTACACCTTC.

V gene TRBV6-5 combines with J gene TRBJ1-2; 7 bases line up with TRBD1. Losses at the gene ends were 5 bases for V and 10 bases for J; bases not matched to a gene: 4. The CDR3 sequence is 11 residues long. Germline CDR1 and CDR2: MNHEY and SVGAGI. The CDR3 spells CASSRTGIYTF. The CDR3 region has the DNA TGTGCCAGCAGTCGGACAGGCATCTACACCTTC.

The rearrangement joins TRBV9 to TRBJ1-6; no definite D call. CDR1 is SGDLS, CDR2 YYNGEE, per germline. V lost 0 bases and J 8 bases, leaving 9 bases between the germline ends. This CDR3 is 14 amino acids long. CDR3: CASSVGGSHSPLHF. CDR3 bases: TGTGCCAGCAGCGTAGGTGGCTCCCATTCACCCCTCCACTTT.

DNA of the CDR3: TGTGCCAGCAGCCCGGGGGTATTGGGGAACTACGAGCAGTACTTC. It is translated as CASSPGVLGNYEQYF. The J gene is TRBJ2-7, the V gene TRBV4-2; possible D gene TRBD2, 6 bases. Trimming left V 4 bases short and J 3 bases short, with 16 bases between. Per germline, CDR1 LGHNA and CDR2 YNFKEQ. The length of the CDR3 is 15 residues.

This clone was recorded only once. The sample carries other DNA sequences with the same CDR3. This chain uses TRBV6-2 or TRBV6-3 with TRBJ2-5; D not resolved. This CDR3 region has 12 residues. Between the trimmed V and J ends, which lost 2 bases and 4 bases, there was a span of 5 bases. Germline V gene lookup returns CDR1 MNHEY and CDR2 SVGEGT. The CDR3 sequence is CASSYPSETQYF. In DNA, the CDR3 is TGTGCCAGCAGTTACCCCTCAGAGACCCAGTACTTC.

The chain combines TRBV7-3 with TRBJ2-2, with 8 bases aligning to TRBD1. This CDR3 has 15 residues. J was trimmed by 4 bases and V by 1 base; bases with no gene match: 2. Germline CDR1 reads SGHTA; CDR2 reads FQGTGA. CDR3 in amino acids: CASSLMTGATGELFF. As DNA, the CDR3 is TGTGCCAGCAGCTTAATGACAGGGGCCACCGGGGAGCTGTTTTTT.

V is TRBV6-2 or TRBV6-3 and J is TRBJ2-1; tentatively, D is TRBD1 (6 bases). Germline values: CDR1 MNHEY, CDR2 SVGEGT. CDR3 length equals 15 residues. V lost 2 bases and J lost 6, with 14 bases in between. The CDR3, as DNA: TGTGCCAGCAGTTACAGGGGCGCAGGGGTCAATGAGCAGTTCTTC. Protein: CASSYRGAGVNEQFF.

Points on this clone: Other nucleotide sequences from this sample produce the same CDR3. The chain recombines TRBV7-2 with TRBJ2-7, with 12 bases aligning to TRBD2. The germline V gene has CDR1 SGHTA and CDR2 FQGNSA. Trimming at V came to 5 bases and at J to 4 bases, leaving 6 bases not matched to a gene. The CDR3 is made up of 15 amino acids. The CDR3 is CASSLGLAGGYEQYF. The CDR3 coding sequence is TGTGCCAGCAGCCTAGGGCTAGCGGGGGGGTACGAGCAGTACTTC.

The chain couples TRBV6-6 to TRBJ2-2, with D possibly being TRBD1 (5 bases). The germline V gene has CDR1 MNHNY and CDR2 SVGAGI (reference sequence). V shed 5 bases and J shed 5 bases, with 9 bases lying between them. The CDR3 length is 13 residues. The CDR3 DNA sequence: TGTGCCAGCAGTCCGCAGGGAACCGGGGAGCTGTTTTTT. Translating it yields CASSPQGTGELFF.

CDR3 in amino acids: CASSQEGGANYGYTF. In DNA, the CDR3 is TGTGCCAGCAGCCAAGAAGGAGGAGCTAACTATGGCTACACCTTC. The chain couples TRBV4-2 to TRBJ1-2; D is uncertain. CDR1 and CDR2 (germline): LGHNA, YNFKEQ. The CDR3 has 15 residues. Between the trimmed V and J ends, which lost 0 bases and 0 bases, there was a span of 8 bases.

The chain links TRBV7-2 to TRBJ2-3, with D tentatively TRBD2 (7 bases). V dropped 5 bases and J dropped 7 bases, with 19 bases sitting between them. Per germline, CDR1 SGHTA and CDR2 FQGNSA. This CDR3 is built from 15 residues. Here the CDR3 reads CASSPRGGGLYTQYF. The CDR3 DNA sequence: TGTGCCAGCAGCCCCCGTGGGGGGGGCTTGTATACGCAGTATTTT.

The chain uses TRBV29-1 and TRBJ1-2; TRBD1 agrees at 7 bases. V shed 6 bases, J shed 2 bases, and the junction held 6 bases outside the gene matches. Germline V gene sequence: CDR1 SQVTM, CDR2 ANQGSEA. This CDR3 spans 13 amino acids. This CDR3 is CSVDPQGNYGYTF. The CDR3 nucleotides are TGCAGCGTAGACCCACAGGGGAACTATGGCTACACCTTC. Full variable domain (remainder filled in from reference TRBV29-1 and TRBJ1-2): SAVISQKPSRDICQRGTSLTIQCQVDSQVTMMFWYRQQPGQSLTLIATANQGSEATYESGFVIDKFPISRPNLTFSTLTVSNMSPEDSSIYLCSVDPQGNYGYTFGSGTRLTVV.

The chain recombines TRBV6-6 with TRBJ1-1; D is unclear. Germline lookup yields CDR1 MNHNY and CDR2 SVGAGI (reference sequence). The CDR3 length is 16 residues. Trimming left V 5 bases short and J 5 bases short, with 21 bases between. CDR3 nucleotides: TGTGCCAGCAGTCGTCTCACCCTCCGCTACCCGACTGAAGCTTTCTTT. This encodes CASSRLTLRYPTEAFF.

The genes are TRBV11-2 and TRBJ2-2, with a tentative D call TRBD1 (5 bases). V was trimmed by 9 bases and J by 3 bases, leaving 20 bases between them. The CDR3 consists of 16 residues. The germline gives CDR1 SGHAT, CDR2 FQNNGV. The CDR3 DNA reads TGTGCCAGTAACCCAAGGGGTAATCGCGACACCGGGGAGCTGTTTTTT. Translation: CASNPRGNRDTGELFF.

The chain has TRBV10-3 and TRBJ1-2, with D possibly being TRBD1 (6 bases). The CDR3 covers 14 residues. Germline V gene lookup returns CDR1 ENHRY and CDR2 SYGVKD. Trimming took off 7 bases at V and 5 bases at J, with 17 bases between the two ends. The CDR3 loop reads CAITYGGAEYGYTF. The CDR3 DNA follows: TGTGCCATCACCTACGGGGGGGCGGAATATGGCTACACCTTC.

The sample holds one count of this clone. The V call is TRBV6-5, the J call TRBJ2-6, with a possible D match to TRBD2 (5 bases). Trimming removed 2 bases from V and 0 bases from J, with 5 bases in between. This CDR3 has 15 amino acids. The V gene's germline CDR1 is MNHEY and CDR2 SVGAGI. The chain's CDR3 is CASSYGSSGANVLTF. For the CDR3, the DNA is TGTGCCAGCAGTTACGGGAGCTCTGGGGCCAACGTCCTGACTTTC.

This rearrangement joins TRBV6-5 to TRBJ1-2, with 7 bases matching TRBD1. The CDR3 is 15 residues long. Trimming removed 0 bases from V and 4 bases from J; junction bases left unmatched: 5. Germline V gives CDR1 MNHEY, CDR2 SVGAGI. The CDR3: CASSYSTGPGYGYTF. The CDR3 DNA follows: TGTGCCAGCAGTTACTCGACAGGGCCCGGCTATGGCTACACCTTC.

The V call is TRBV3-1 (or the pseudogene TRBV3-2), the J call TRBJ2-2; D is uncertain. Between the trimmed V and J ends, which lost 5 bases and 2 bases, there was a span of 12 bases. The CDR3 has 15 residues. CDR1 LGHDT and CDR2 YNNKEL come from the germline V gene (reference sequence). The DNA for the CDR3 is TGTGCCAGCAGCGCCGGTAGCATCAACACCGGGGAGCTGTTTTTT. It translates to CASSAGSINTGELFF.

This clone was counted at least ten times. This chain joins TRBV7-9 and TRBJ2-2, with 8 bases lining up with TRBD1. This CDR3 is 17 amino acids long. The V gene end was trimmed by 5 bases and the J gene end by 6 bases; junction bases not matched to a gene: 14. Germline loops: CDR1 SEHNR, CDR2 FQNEAQ (reference sequence). CDR3 sequence: CASSSRDRFVFAGELFF. CDR3 nucleotides: TGTGCCAGCAGCAGCCGGGACAGGTTTGTTTTTGCCGGGGAGCTGTTTTTT.

V is TRBV6-1 and J is TRBJ1-1; D unresolved. CDR3 length: 12 residues. The V gene lost 3 bases and the J gene lost 5 bases, with 7 bases spanning the gap. The germline CDR1 and CDR2 sequences are MNHNS and SASEGT. The CDR3 nucleotides read TGTGCCAGCAGTGAGTTTCTGACTGAAGCTTTCTTT. This sequence encodes CASSEFLTEAFF.

In its sample, this clone was seen a few times. The V gene is TRBV7-9, the J gene TRBJ1-2; the match to TRBD1 covers 7 bases. Germline CDR1 is SEHNR and CDR2 is FQNEAQ (reference sequence). The CDR3 is 15 residues long. Trimming took 5 bases from V and 1 from J; bases not matched to a gene: 7. The CDR3 DNA reads TGTGCCAGCAGCATCCAGGGGGTCCTTAACTATGGCTACACCTTC. Translating gives CASSIQGVLNYGYTF.

The chain couples TRBV3-1 (or the pseudogene TRBV3-2) to TRBJ2-3; the match to TRBD2 covers 8 bases. The CDR3 covers 15 residues. Trimming at V came to 0 bases and at J to 2 bases, leaving 1 base not matched to a gene. From germline, CDR1 is LGHDT and CDR2 YNNKEL (reference sequence). Here the CDR3 DNA reads TGTGCCAGCAGCCAAGATGGACTAGCCACAGATACGCAGTATTTT. Encoded protein: CASSQDGLATDTQYF.